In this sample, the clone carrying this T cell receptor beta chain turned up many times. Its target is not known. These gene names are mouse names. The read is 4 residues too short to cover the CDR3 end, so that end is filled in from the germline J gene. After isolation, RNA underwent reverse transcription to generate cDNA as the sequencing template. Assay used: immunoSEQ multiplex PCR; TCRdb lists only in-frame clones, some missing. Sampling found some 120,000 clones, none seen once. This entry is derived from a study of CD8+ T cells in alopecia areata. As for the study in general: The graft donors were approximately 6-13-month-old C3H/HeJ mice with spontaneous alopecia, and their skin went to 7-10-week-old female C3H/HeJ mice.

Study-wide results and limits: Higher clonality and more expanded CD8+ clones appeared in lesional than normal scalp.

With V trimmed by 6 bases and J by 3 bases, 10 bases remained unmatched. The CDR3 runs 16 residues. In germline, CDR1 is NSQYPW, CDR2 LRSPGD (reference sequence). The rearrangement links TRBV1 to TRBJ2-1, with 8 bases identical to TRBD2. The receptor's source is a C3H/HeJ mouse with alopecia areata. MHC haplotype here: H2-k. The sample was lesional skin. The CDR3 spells CTCRSGLGGGYAEQFF. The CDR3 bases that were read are TGCACCTGCAGGTCGGGGCTGGGGGGCGGCTATGCT.